A single T cell receptor (beta chain) is shown here with its context. The antigen is unknown. CDR1 is LNHDA and CDR2 is SQIVND in the germline V gene (reference sequence). Trimming removed 6 bases from V and 4 bases from J, with 12 bases in between. The CDR3 runs 13 residues. PCR used 60 Vbeta primers and 13 Jbeta primers. TCRdb's copy holds only in-frame clones and misses some; the assay was immunoSEQ multiplex PCR. The repertoire holds approximately 150,000 clones, 60% to 80% seen once, with less than 2% in the top ten. This entry belongs to a study of cytomegalovirus exposure and HLA in healthy donors. Study-wide results and limits: A few chains linked to CMV were shown in vitro to be specific for CMV antigens.

The sequencing sample was made of PBMCs. The V and J genes are TRBV19 and TRBJ2-5; possible D gene TRBD2, 5 bases. The TCR originated in a woman aged 30 to 39 in good health and CMV-seronegative. CDR3 protein: CASRNTRVETQYF. The CDR3 nucleotides read TGTGCCAGTAGAAATACTAGGGTAGAGACCCAGTACTTC.